Described below is a single TCR beta chain sequence and its context. Its target is not known. This sample was included in a study of cytomegalovirus exposure and HLA in healthy donors. In the study overall: Early release data held about 85 million unique TCRs from HLA-typed donors. When 398 donors were genotyped, over 80% of them were found to fall in the Caucasian-associated ancestry cluster.

V lost 1 base to trimming and J lost 6 bases; unmatched junction nucleotides: 14. The CDR3 spans 18 residues. Germline loops: CDR1 SGDLS, CDR2 YYNGEE. Primers included in the PCR were 60 Vbeta and 13 Jbeta primers. This table comes from immunoSEQ multiplex PCR, and its TCRdb copy is limited to in-frame clones, with some not included. The repertoire includes approximately 91,000 clones, approximately 86% of them detected once, and 9% to 9.5% sits in the top ten. Findings of the study overall: Presence/absence analyses took donor sequencing depth as roughly uniform.

The V call is TRBV9, the J call TRBJ2-7; 12 bases agree with TRBD2. Material: PBMCs. This clonotype was sampled from a man younger than 45 in good health and CMV-seropositive. The CDR3 loop is CASSVSPLTSGRGGEQYF. CDR3 in DNA: TGTGCCAGCAGCGTAAGCCCCTTGACTAGCGGGAGAGGGGGCGAGCAGTACTTC.